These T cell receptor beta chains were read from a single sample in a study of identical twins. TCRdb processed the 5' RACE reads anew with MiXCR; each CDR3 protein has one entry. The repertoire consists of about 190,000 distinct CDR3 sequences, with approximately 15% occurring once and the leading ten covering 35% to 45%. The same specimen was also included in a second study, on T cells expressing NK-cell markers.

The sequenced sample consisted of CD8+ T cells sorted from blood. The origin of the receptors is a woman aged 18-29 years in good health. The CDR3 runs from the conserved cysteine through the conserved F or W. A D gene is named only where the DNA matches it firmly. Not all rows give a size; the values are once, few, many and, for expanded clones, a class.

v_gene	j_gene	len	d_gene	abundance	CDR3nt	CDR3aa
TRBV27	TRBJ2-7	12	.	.	TGTGCCAGCAGTATTCCAGGGGACGAGCAGTACTTC	CASSIPGDEQYF
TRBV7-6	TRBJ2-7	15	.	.	TGTGCCAGCAGCTTAGCGGCCCGGCCAGCCTACGAGCAGTACTTC	CASSLAARPAYEQYF
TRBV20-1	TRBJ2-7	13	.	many	TGCAGTGCTAGAGAAGACATAACCTACGAGCAGTACTTC	CSAREDITYEQYF
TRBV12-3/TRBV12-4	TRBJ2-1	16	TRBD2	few	TGTGCCAGCAGGACTAGCGGGCCGAGCTCCTACAATGAGCAGTTCTTC	CASRTSGPSSYNEQFF
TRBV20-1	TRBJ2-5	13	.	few	TGCAGTGCTTGGACTATACTCCAAGAGACCCAGTACTTC	CSAWTILQETQYF
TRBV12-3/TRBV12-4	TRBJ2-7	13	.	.	TGTGCCAGCAGCCTCCGGGCGATCTACGAGCAGTACTTC	CASSLRAIYEQYF
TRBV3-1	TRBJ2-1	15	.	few	TGTGCCAGCAGCCAAGACGCTAGCTCCTACAATGAGCAGTTCTTC	CASSQDASSYNEQFF
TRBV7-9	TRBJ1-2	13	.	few	TGTGCCAGCAGCTTCGTTAGTTCGGGCGGCTACACCTTC	CASSFVSSGGYTF
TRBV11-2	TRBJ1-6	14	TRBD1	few	TGTGCCAGCAGCGCGGAGACAGGGGGCTCACCCCTCCACTTT	CASSAETGGSPLHF
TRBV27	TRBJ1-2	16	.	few	TGTGCCAGCAGCCGAACGGCCCCGGACAGAAACTATGGCTACACCTTC	CASSRTAPDRNYGYTF
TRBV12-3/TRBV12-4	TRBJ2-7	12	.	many	TGTGCCAGCAGTGCCCAGGGCCACGAGCAGTACTTC	CASSAQGHEQYF
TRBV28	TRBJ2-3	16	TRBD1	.	TGTGCCAGCAGGACAGGGGCAGGGTTCCTCACAGATACGCAGTATTTT	CASRTGAGFLTDTQYF
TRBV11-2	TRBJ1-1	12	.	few	TGTGCCAGCAGCTTTTCATCGCCTGAAGCTTTCTTT	CASSFSSPEAFF
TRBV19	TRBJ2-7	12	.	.	TGTGCCAGTAGTATAGGGTCCTACGAGCAGTACTTC	CASSIGSYEQYF
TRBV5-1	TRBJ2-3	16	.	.	TGCGCCAGCAGCTCCTTGGGTAGTGGGTCCGAGGATACGCAGTATTTT	CASSSLGSGSEDTQYF
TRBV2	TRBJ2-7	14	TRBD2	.	TGTGCCAGCAGTGAGGGCGGGACTACCTACGAGCAGTACTTC	CASSEGGTTYEQYF
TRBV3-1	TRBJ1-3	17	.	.	TGTGCCAGCAGCCAAGGAGGGATGGGCTACTCTGGAAACACCATATATTTT	CASSQGGMGYSGNTIYF
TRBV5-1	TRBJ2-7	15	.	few	TGCGCCAGCAGCTTGGTAGGGCGGGACTCCTACGAGCAGTACTTC	CASSLVGRDSYEQYF
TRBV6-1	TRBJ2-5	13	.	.	TGTGCCAGCCGGCCAGCTGGAGAAGAGACCCAGTACTTC	CASRPAGEETQYF
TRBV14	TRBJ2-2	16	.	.	TGTGCCAGCAGCCCCTTTGGGACATCGAACACCGGGGAGCTGTTTTTT	CASSPFGTSNTGELFF
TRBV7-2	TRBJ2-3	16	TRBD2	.	TGTGCCAGCAGCTTCTCTAGCGGGGGGGCCAGGGATACGCAGTATTTT	CASSFSSGGARDTQYF
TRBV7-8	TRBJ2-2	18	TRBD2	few	TGTGCCAGCAGCCCTGGTAGGACTAGCGGGATAGGTACCGGGGAGCTGTTTTTT	CASSPGRTSGIGTGELFF
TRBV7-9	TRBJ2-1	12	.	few	TGTGCCAGTCCCGGGGCCGGCAATGAGCAGTTCTTC	CASPGAGNEQFF
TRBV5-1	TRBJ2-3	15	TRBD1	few	TGCGCCAGCAGCGGGGGACAGGGGAGCACAGATACGCAGTATTTT	CASSGGQGSTDTQYF